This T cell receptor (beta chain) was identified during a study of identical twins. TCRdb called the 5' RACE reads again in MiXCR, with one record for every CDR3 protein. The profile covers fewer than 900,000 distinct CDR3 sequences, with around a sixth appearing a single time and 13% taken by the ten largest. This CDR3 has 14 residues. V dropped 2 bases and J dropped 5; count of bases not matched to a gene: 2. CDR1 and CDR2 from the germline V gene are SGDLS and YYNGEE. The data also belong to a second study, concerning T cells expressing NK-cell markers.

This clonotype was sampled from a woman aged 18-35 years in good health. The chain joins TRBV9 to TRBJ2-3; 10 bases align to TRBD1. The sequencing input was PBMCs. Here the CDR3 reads CASSVDRGRDTQYF. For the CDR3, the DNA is TGTGCCAGCAGCGTCGACAGGGGGCGAGATACGCAGTATTTT.